Below, 14 T cell receptor beta chains from the same sample are listed, as sequenced in a study of CD8 T cells in ankylosing spondylitis. TCRdb re-called the 5' RACE reads through MiXCR, storing one row per CDR3 protein. Among hundreds of thousands of distinct CDR3 sequences listed, roughly 20% were seen once. Sequenced material: blood, either unsorted or a sorted T cell fraction (not recorded which). The receptors here all came from a male donor with ankylosing spondylitis or in good health (not recorded which).

A remark on this clonotype: The junction shows a germline mismatch at one end, possibly a read error. In nucleotides, the CDR3 is TGTGCCTGCAGCTTGGAATACGTAGGCACTGGGGGGGCCGCAGAGACCCAGTACTTC. It is translated as CACSLEYVGTGGAAETQYF. The chain couples TRBV5-4 to TRBJ2-5, with D tentatively TRBD2 (7 bases). The CDR3 is made up of 19 amino acids. Germline CDR1 is SGHNT and CDR2 is YYREEE (reference sequence).

This clonotype turned up a few times. The J gene is TRBJ2-4, the V gene TRBV12-3 or TRBV12-4; TRBD2 might be the D (5 bases). V was cut by 6 bases and J by 3 bases, with 9 bases left in between. This CDR3 spans 13 amino acids. CDR3 DNA sequence: TGTGCCAGCAGAGATGGAGGCAAAAACATTCAGTACTTC. Its protein product is CASRDGGKNIQYF.

This clonotype was found a few times. The chain carries TRBV20-1 and TRBJ2-2; D unresolved. This CDR3 has 12 residues. V was clipped by 0 bases and J by 4 bases, with 3 bases between them. Germline V gene sequence: CDR1 DFQATT, CDR2 SNEGSKA (reference sequence). The CDR3 nucleotides are TGCAGTGCTAGAGAGCCCACCGGGGAGCTGTTTTTT. Translation: CSAREPTGELFF.

The V call is TRBV20-1, the J call TRBJ2-1; no clear D. This CDR3 comprises 15 residues. Germline CDR1 DFQATT, CDR2 SNEGSKA (reference sequence). V lost 0 bases and J lost 5, with 14 bases in between. The CDR3 DNA reads TGCAGTGCTAGAGATCTTGCCAGTCGCCACAATGAGCAGTTCTTC. Translation: CSARDLASRHNEQFF.

The chain joins TRBV12-3 or TRBV12-4 to TRBJ2-7, with 7 bases aligning to TRBD1. Trimming took 4 bases from V and 1 from J; bases not matched to a gene: 13. The length of the CDR3 is 17 residues. This CDR3 reads CASSYTYDRAGSYEQYF. The CDR3 nucleotides are TGTGCCAGCAGTTACACGTACGACAGGGCCGGGTCCTACGAGCAGTACTTC.

This clonotype has just a few counts. The chain links TRBV4-1 to TRBJ2-1, with 8 nucleotides matching TRBD2. The V and J ends lost 5 bases and 8 bases, in that order; junction bases with no gene match: 11. The CDR3 sequence is 15 residues long. CDR1 and CDR2 (germline): MGHRA, YSYEKL. The CDR3 DNA is TGCGCCAGCAGCTCAAGTCAAGGACTAGCCTATGAGCAGTTCTTC. Protein sequence: CASSSSQGLAYEQFF.

V gene TRBV11-2 combines with J gene TRBJ2-7; D possibly corresponds to TRBD2 (6 bases). The CDR3 contains 15 residues. With 1 base removed from V and 1 base from J, the gap between germline ends came to 11 bases. The germline CDR1 and CDR2 sequences are SGHAT and FQNNGV. The CDR3 region is CASSLGAGRSYEQYF. CDR3 sequence (DNA): TGTGCCAGCAGCTTAGGGGCAGGGAGGTCCTACGAGCAGTACTTC.

This chain connects TRBV30 to TRBJ1-5; D is uncertain. The CDR3 contains 14 residues. The V end was cut by 3 bases, the J end by 0 bases, with 9 bases between. The V gene's germline CDR1 is GTSNPN and CDR2 SVGIG (reference sequence). CDR3 coding DNA: TGTGCCTGGAGCCAGGCCTTTAGCAATCAGCCCCAGCATTTT. It yields the protein CAWSQAFSNQPQHF.

In its sample, this clonotype was seen a few times. The chain uses TRBV20-1 and TRBJ2-1, with TRBD2 matching over 11 bases. Germline values: CDR1 DFQATT, CDR2 SNEGSKA (reference sequence). This CDR3 has 20 residues. V shed 0 bases, J shed 3 bases, and the junction held 16 bases outside the gene matches. DNA for the CDR3: TGCAGTGCTAGAGATCTCCCGTCTAGCGGGGGGCCCTTCATCTACAATGAGCAGTTCTTC. This encodes CSARDLPSSGGPFIYNEQFF.

The gene calls are TRBV3-1 and TRBJ2-7; D is unclear. CDR1 LGHDT and CDR2 YNNKEL come from the germline V gene (reference sequence). CDR3 length equals 14 residues. With 0 bases removed from V and 2 bases from J, the gap between germline ends came to 8 bases. CDR3 bases: TGTGCCAGCAGCCAAGACAACAGACCCTACGAGCAGTACTTC. It codes for CASSQDNRPYEQYF.

This clonotype was counted only a few times. The chain carries TRBV5-6 and TRBJ1-2, with D perhaps matching TRBD1 (5 bases). CDR1 and CDR2 from the germline V gene are SGHDT and YYEEEE. This CDR3 is 13 amino acids long. Between the trimmed V and J ends, which lost 2 bases and 4 bases, there was a span of 9 bases. The CDR3 reads CASSFGTLYGYTF. CDR3 in DNA: TGTGCCAGCAGCTTCGGGACCCTCTATGGCTACACCTTC. The full variable domain, rest sourced from reference TRBV5-6 and TRBJ1-2, is DAGVTQSPTHLIKTRGQQVTLRCSPKSGHDTVSWYQQALGQGPQFIFQYYEEEERQRGNFPDRFSGHQFPNYSSELNVNALLLGDSALYLCASSFGTLYGYTFGSGTRLTVV.

This clonotype was seen only a few times. The chain carries TRBV18 and TRBJ2-2; the D is unclear. Trimming stripped 2 bases from V and 3 bases from J, with 4 bases between. The CDR3 loop spans 13 amino acids. From germline, CDR1 is KGHSH and CDR2 LQKENI. In DNA form, the CDR3 reads TGTGCCAGCTCACCAACGGACACCGGGGAGCTGTTTTTT. As protein: CASSPTDTGELFF. Full variable domain (outside the CDR3, taken from reference TRBV18 and TRBJ2-2): NAGVMQNPRHLVRRRGQEARLRCSPMKGHSHVYWYRQLPEEGLKFMVYLQKENIIDESGMPKERFSAEFPKEGPSILRIQQVVRGDSAAYFCASSPTDTGELFFGEGSRLTVL.

This clonotype has just a few counts. The rearrangement uses TRBV16 and TRBJ1-5; D is uncertain. V lost 3 bases and J 0 bases, leaving 6 bases between the germline ends. The germline V gene has CDR1 KGHSY and CDR2 FQNENV. The CDR3 covers 14 residues. CDR3 in amino acids: CASSHSYSNQPQHF. CDR3 DNA: TGTGCCAGCAGCCACAGTTATAGCAATCAGCCCCAGCATTTT.

The V gene is TRBV10-3, the J gene TRBJ2-2; D ambiguous. CDR1 and CDR2 from the germline V gene are ENHRY and SYGVKD. With 3 bases removed from V and 5 bases from J, the gap between germline ends came to 13 bases. This CDR3 comprises 15 residues. The CDR3 sequence is CAISDISDQTGELFF. DNA for the CDR3: TGTGCCATCAGTGATATCTCGGATCAGACCGGGGAGCTGTTTTTT.